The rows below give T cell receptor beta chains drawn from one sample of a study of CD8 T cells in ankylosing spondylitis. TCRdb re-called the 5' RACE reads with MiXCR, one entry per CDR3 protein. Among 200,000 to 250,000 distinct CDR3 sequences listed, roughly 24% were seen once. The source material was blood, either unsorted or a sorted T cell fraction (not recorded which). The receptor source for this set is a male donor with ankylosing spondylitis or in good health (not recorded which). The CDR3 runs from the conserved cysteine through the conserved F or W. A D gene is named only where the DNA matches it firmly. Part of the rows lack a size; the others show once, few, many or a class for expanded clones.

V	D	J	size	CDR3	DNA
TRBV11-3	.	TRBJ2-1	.	CASSHGIANEQFF	TGTGCCAGCAGCCACGGGATCGCCAATGAGCAGTTCTTC
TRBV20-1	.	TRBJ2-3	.	CSALPGDTQYF	TGCAGTGCTCTCCCCGGGGATACGCAGTATTTT
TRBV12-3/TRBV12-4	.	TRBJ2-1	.	CASSLTGDYNEQFF	TGTGCCAGCAGTTTAACTGGCGACTACAATGAGCAGTTCTTC
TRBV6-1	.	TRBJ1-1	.	CATTQGPTEAFF	TGTGCCACCACACAGGGACCCACTGAAGCTTTCTTT
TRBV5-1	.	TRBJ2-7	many	CASSGTGEQYF	TGCGCCAGCAGCGGGACTGGCGAGCAGTACTTC
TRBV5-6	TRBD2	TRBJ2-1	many	CASSTLGTSGRNEQFF	TGTGCCAGCAGCACGCTGGGGACTAGCGGGAGAAATGAGCAGTTCTTC
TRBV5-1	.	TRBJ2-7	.	CASRQSESSYEQYF	TGCGCCAGCAGGCAGTCGGAAAGCTCCTACGAGCAGTACTTC
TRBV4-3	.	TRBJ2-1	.	CASSQVLGINEQFF	TGCGCCAGCAGCCAAGTATTGGGGATCAATGAGCAGTTCTTC
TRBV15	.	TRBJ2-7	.	CATSRDRTDYEQYF	TGTGCCACCAGCAGAGATCGCACAGACTACGAGCAGTACTTC
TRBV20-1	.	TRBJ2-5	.	CSAADFGETQYF	TGCAGTGCAGCAGATTTTGGGGAGACCCAGTACTTC
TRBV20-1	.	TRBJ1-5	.	CSARDDRGGYSNQPQHF	TGCAGTGCTAGGGATGATCGGGGAGGGTATAGCAATCAGCCCCAGCATTTT
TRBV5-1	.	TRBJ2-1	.	CASSPQPPSGHEQFF	TGCGCCAGCAGCCCCCAACCACCGTCAGGGCATGAGCAGTTCTTC
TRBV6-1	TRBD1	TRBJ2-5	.	CASTQRQGGLETQYF	TGTGCCAGCACCCAGAGACAGGGGGGTTTGGAGACCCAGTACTTC
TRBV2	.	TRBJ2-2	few	CARRLGTGTNTGELFF	TGTGCCAGGCGATTGGGCACCGGGACGAACACCGGGGAGCTGTTTTTT
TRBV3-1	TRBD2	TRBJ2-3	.	CASSQWNSGNTQYF	TGTGCCAGCAGCCAATGGAATAGCGGGAATACGCAGTATTTT
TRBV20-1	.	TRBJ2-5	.	CSALNIRTEQETQYF	TGCAGTGCTCTAAACATAAGGACTGAACAAGAGACCCAGTACTTC
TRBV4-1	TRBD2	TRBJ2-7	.	CASSPGTSGVYEQYF	TGCGCCAGCAGCCCCGGGACTAGCGGGGTCTACGAGCAGTACTTC
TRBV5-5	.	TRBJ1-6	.	CASSPRSGKGSPLHF	TGTGCCAGCAGCCCGAGGTCGGGTAAGGGATCACCCCTCCACTTT
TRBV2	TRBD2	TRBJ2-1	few	CASRVGSSGRIDEQFF	TGTGCCAGCAGGGTGGGGTCTAGCGGGAGGATCGATGAGCAGTTCTTC
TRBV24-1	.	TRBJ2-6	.	CATSGGTGATVLTF	TGTGCCACCAGTGGAGGTACCGGGGCCACCGTCCTGACTTTC
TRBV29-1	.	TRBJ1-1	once	CSVNLGGGTEAFF	TGCAGCGTGAATCTGGGGGGTGGAACTGAAGCTTTCTTT
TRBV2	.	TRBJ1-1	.	CASRPENTEAFF	TGTGCCAGCAGACCGGAGAACACTGAAGCTTTCTTT
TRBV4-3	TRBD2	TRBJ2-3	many	CASSQDRLAGDTDTQYF	TGCGCCAGCAGCCAAGATAGACTAGCGGGAGACACAGATACGCAGTATTTT
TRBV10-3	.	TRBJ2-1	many	CAISEGVGSLDEQFF	TGTGCCATCAGTGAGGGGGTCGGTAGCTTGGATGAGCAGTTCTTC
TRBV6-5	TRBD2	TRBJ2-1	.	CASSYSSGSRYNEQFF	TGTGCCAGCAGTTACTCTAGCGGGAGTCGCTACAATGAGCAGTTCTTC
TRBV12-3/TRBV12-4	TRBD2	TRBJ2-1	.	CASSTGLAGGLDEQFF	TGTGCCAGCAGTACCGGACTAGCGGGAGGTTTAGATGAGCAGTTCTTC
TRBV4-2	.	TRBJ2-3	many	CASSQKPGTSGSTDTQYF	TGTGCCAGCAGCCAAAAACCAGGGACGAGCGGGAGCACAGATACGCAGTATTTT
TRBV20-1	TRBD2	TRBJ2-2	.	CSASQRENPGELFF	TGCAGTGCTTCCCAGCGGGAGAATCCCGGGGAGCTGTTTTTT
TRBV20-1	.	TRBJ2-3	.	CSASWRGTDTQYF	TGCAGTGCTAGCTGGAGGGGCACAGATACGCAGTATTTT
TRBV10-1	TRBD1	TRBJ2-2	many	CASSRDRAAGELFF	TGCGCCAGCAGTCGGGACAGGGCCGCCGGGGAGCTGTTTTTT
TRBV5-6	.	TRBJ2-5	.	CASSWQGNEETQYF	TGTGCCAGCAGTTGGCAGGGAAATGAAGAGACCCAGTACTTC
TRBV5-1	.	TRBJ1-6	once	CASSLYEERSPLHF	TGCGCCAGCAGCTTGTACGAGGAACGGTCACCCCTCCACTTT
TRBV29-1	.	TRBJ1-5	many	CSAGLSGEPQHF	TGCAGCGCGGGCCTTTCGGGGGAGCCCCAGCATTTT
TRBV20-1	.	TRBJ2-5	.	CSATLIGQETQYF	TGCAGTGCTACCCTGATAGGCCAAGAGACCCAGTACTTC
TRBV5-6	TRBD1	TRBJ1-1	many	CASSLETGQDTEAFF	TGTGCCAGCAGCTTGGAGACAGGGCAGGACACTGAAGCTTTCTTT
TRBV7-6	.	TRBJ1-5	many	CASSPRPPGDQPQHF	TGTGCCAGCAGCCCGCGTCCACCAGGGGATCAGCCCCAGCATTTT
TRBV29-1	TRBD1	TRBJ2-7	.	CSVGAGGNAYEQYF	TGCAGCGTTGGGGCAGGGGGCAATGCCTACGAGCAGTACTTC
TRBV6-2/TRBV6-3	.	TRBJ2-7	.	CASSYVGYEQYF	TGTGCCAGCAGTTACGTGGGCTACGAGCAGTACTTC